Listed below are T cell receptor beta chains from one sample, sequenced in a study of blood T cell repertoires in COVID-19. Sequencing was performed with immunoSEQ multiplex PCR; in TCRdb, only in-frame clones are kept and a portion is missing. This table holds around 50,000 clones, around 73% found once. Sequencing was carried out using PBMCs or T cells enriched from blood (not recorded which). The source is a woman aged 45-59 years with acute COVID-19. Each CDR3 is given with its conserved first and last residue. The order of the fields is V gene, clone size, J gene, D gene, CDR3 DNA, CDR3 protein. A D gene is named only where the DNA matches it firmly. Some rows mark clone size as missing; the rest say once, few, many or name a class of expanded clone.

TRBV12-3/TRBV12-4	-	TRBJ1-1	-	TGTGCCAGCAGCCCCACTAGGGCTGAAGCTTTCTTT	CASSPTRAEAFF
TRBV24-1	-	TRBJ2-3	-	TGTGCCACCAGTGACCCGGCGGGGTGGAGGGGAACTAGCACAGATACGCAGTATTTT	CATSDPAGWRGTSTDTQYF
TRBV7-9	-	TRBJ2-7	-	TGTGCCAGCAGCTTAGGTACGGGTCTACCCGAGCAGTACTTC	CASSLGTGLPEQYF
TRBV7-6	-	TRBJ1-1	-	TGTGCCAGCAGCCCTATCGGGACATTAAGTGGGGATTTCTTT	CASSPIGTLSGDFF
TRBV3-1/TRBV3-2	-	TRBJ1-2	TRBD1	TGTGCCAGCCAAAACAGGGGCTATGGCTACACCTTC	CASQNRGYGYTF
TRBV7-8	-	TRBJ1-5	-	TGTGCCAGCAGCTTAGGAACAGCCCATAGCAATCAGCCCCAGCATTTT	CASSLGTAHSNQPQHF
TRBV28	-	TRBJ2-3	-	TGTGCCAGCAGTTTTACAGGACCCACAGATACGCAGTATTTT	CASSFTGPTDTQYF
TRBV2	few	TRBJ2-1	TRBD2	TGTGCCAGCACGGGGGGGCGGGATGAGCAGTTCTTC	CASTGGRDEQFF
TRBV2	-	TRBJ1-1	-	TGTGCCAGCAACGAGGGCGGCGGGGGAGCTTTCTTT	CASNEGGGGAFF
TRBV2	few	TRBJ1-6	-	TGTGCCGGAGCCGCGGGACGGTGGGATTCACCCCTCCACTTT	CAGAAGRWDSPLHF
TRBV15	-	TRBJ1-2	-	TGTGCCACCAGCAGAGAATTCGGCTATGGCTACACCTTC	CATSREFGYGYTF
TRBV6-5	-	TRBJ2-5	-	TGTGCCAGCAGTTACGGTAGCGCGGGTCGGGAGACCCAGTACTTC	CASSYGSAGRETQYF
TRBV6-1	-	TRBJ2-1	TRBD2	TGTGCCAGCAGTGAAGGAAGCGGGGGGGCCTACAATGAGCAGTTCTTC	CASSEGSGGAYNEQFF
TRBV24-1	-	TRBJ1-6	-	TGTGCTCATCGTGCGGATTCACCCCTCCACTTT	CAHRADSPLHF
TRBV30	-	TRBJ1-6	TRBD1	TGTGCCTGGAAGGGACAGGGTTTTAACTCCTATAATTCACCCCTCCACTTT	CAWKGQGFNSYNSPLHF
TRBV24-1	-	TRBJ2-7	TRBD1	TGTGCCACCAGTGGTCACAGGGGTAGGGGGTACGAGCAGTACTTC	CATSGHRGRGYEQYF
TRBV10-3	-	TRBJ1-2	-	TGTGCCATCAGTGAGTCGGCTACAGAGTACACCTTC	CAISESATEYTF
TRBV18	-	TRBJ1-3	-	TGTGCCAGCTCACCGGGGGGACCGCGACCCTCTGGAAACACCATATATTTT	CASSPGGPRPSGNTIYF
TRBV5-1	-	TRBJ2-1	-	TGCGCCAGCAGCCCCGGGACTTTCTCCTACAATGAGCAGTTCTTC	CASSPGTFSYNEQFF
TRBV4-2	-	TRBJ2-1	TRBD1	TGTGCCAGCAGCCAAGCAGGGGGCCAGAGCTCCTACAATGAGCAGTTCTTC	CASSQAGGQSSYNEQFF
TRBV4-1	-	TRBJ1-3	TRBD1	TGCGCCAGCAGCCACCCATCGGGGACAGTCTCTGGAAACACCATATATTTT	CASSHPSGTVSGNTIYF